This T cell receptor (beta chain) was identified in a study of cytomegalovirus exposure and HLA in healthy donors. Study-wide context: About 200 million T cells yielded 100 million to 130 million unique TCR beta sequences, as an earlier analysis found.

Study-wide findings and caveats: A later analysis showed TCR association rates differing by HLA locus, peaking at DRB1 and lowest at HLA-C. As a later analysis showed, several of the most significant clusters appeared to be linked to common viral pathogens.

The germline V gene encodes CDR1 SGHVT and CDR2 SQSDAQ. There are 20 residues in the CDR3. J gave up 0 bases and V 7 bases, and 24 bases lay outside the gene matches. This clone was recorded once. What it recognizes is unknown. PCR involved 60 Vbeta and 13 Jbeta primers. Measured with immunoSEQ multiplex PCR; TCRdb has only the in-frame clones, and not every one. The table records over 150,000 clones, around 80% of them present only once. The sequence came from a woman in her forties or fifties in good health and CMV-seropositive. This chain uses TRBV7-4 with TRBJ2-7; 7 bases line up with TRBD1. The sample consisted of PBMCs. CDR3 region: CASNENPGTEPFLFSYEQYF. CDR3 nucleotide sequence: TGTGCCAGCAATGAAAACCCCGGGACAGAACCGTTTTTATTCTCCTACGAGCAGTACTTC. The full variable domain, completed using reference TRBV7-4 and TRBJ2-7, is GAGVSQSPRYKVAKRGRDVALRCDSISGHVTLYWYRQTLGQGSEVLTYSQSDAQRDKSGRPSGRFSAERPERSVSTLKIQRTEQGDSAVYLCASNENPGTEPFLFSYEQYFGPGTRLTVT.